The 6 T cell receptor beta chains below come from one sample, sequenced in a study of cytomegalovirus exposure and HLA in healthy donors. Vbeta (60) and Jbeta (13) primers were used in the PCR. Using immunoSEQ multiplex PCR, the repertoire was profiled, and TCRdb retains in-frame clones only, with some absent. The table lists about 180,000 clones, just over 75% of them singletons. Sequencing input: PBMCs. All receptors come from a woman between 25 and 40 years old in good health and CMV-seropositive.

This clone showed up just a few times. The CDR3, as DNA: TGTGCCAGCAGCTTCCTAGCGGGAGTGGCAGATACGCAGTATTTT. This gives the protein CASSFLAGVADTQYF. The rearrangement joins TRBV7-8 to TRBJ2-3; 10 nucleotides line up with TRBD2. This CDR3 is built from 15 residues. CDR1 SGHVS and CDR2 FQNEAQ come from the germline V gene. The ends lost 3 bases at V and 4 bases at J; junction bases unmatched: 4.

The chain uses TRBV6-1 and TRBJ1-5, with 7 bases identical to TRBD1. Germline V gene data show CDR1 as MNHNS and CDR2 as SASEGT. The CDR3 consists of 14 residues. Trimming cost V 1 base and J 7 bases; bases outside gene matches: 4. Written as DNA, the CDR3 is TGTGCCAGCAGTGAAGAGGGGGCTTGGCAGCCCCAGCATTTT. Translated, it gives CASSEEGAWQPQHF.

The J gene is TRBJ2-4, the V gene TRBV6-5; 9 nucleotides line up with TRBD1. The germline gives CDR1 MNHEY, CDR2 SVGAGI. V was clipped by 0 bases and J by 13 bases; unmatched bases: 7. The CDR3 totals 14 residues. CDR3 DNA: TGTGCCAGCAGTTACTCGGGTGGTACAGGGGGCCAGTACTTC. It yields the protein CASSYSGGTGGQYF.

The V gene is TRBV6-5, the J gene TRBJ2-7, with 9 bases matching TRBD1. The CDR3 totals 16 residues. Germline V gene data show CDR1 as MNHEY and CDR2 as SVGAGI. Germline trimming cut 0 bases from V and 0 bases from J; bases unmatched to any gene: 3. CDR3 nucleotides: TGTGCCAGCAGTTACTCAGGGGGACAGGGCTCCTACGAGCAGTACTTC. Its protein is CASSYSGGQGSYEQYF.

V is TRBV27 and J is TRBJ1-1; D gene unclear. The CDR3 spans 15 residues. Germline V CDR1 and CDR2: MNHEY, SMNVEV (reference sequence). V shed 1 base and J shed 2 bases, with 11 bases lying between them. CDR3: CASSLWTGRNTEAFF. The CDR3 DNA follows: TGTGCCAGCAGTTTATGGACGGGAAGAAACACTGAAGCTTTCTTT.

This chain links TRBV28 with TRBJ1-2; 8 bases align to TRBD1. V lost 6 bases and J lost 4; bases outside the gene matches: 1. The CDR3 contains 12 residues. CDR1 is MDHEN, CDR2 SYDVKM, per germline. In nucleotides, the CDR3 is TGTGCCAGCAGAGGACAGGGCTATGGCTACACCTTC. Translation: CASRGQGYGYTF.